This T cell receptor (beta chain) derives from a study of T cells after yellow fever vaccination (dated by TCRdb to about 2019). Some background on the complete study: The SMART-Seq v4 Ultra Low Input RNA kit was used to prepare libraries from fractions with low cell numbers. Bulk TCR alpha and beta repertoires were sequenced longitudinally to track T-cell clones before and after primary and booster YFV17D yellow fever vaccination. Two healthy male donors made up the cohort, one aged 18 to 30 years and the other aged 30 to 40 years. Bulk PBMC replicates and cell subsets were isolated from blood drawn at multiple timepoints before and after both primary and secondary immunization.

This specimen's treatment or condition label, interpreted: live attenuated yellow fever vaccine strain. At each blood-draw timepoint, two biological replicates of bulk PBMCs were collected. PBMCs were isolated from peripheral blood using a standard Ficoll-Paque protocol. RNA was extracted with TriZol from bulk PBMCs, CD4 and CD8 fractions, and dextramer-positive and dextramer-negative fractions. General study outcomes and caveats: A small share of clonotypes occurred in both CD4 and CD8 compartments, likely arising from convergent recombination. FACS-sorted repertoires could contain abundant contaminating clonotypes from the bulk population, so computational filtering was required. Most clones expanded after primary vaccination were re-detected after the booster (just under 97% of CD4 and about 88% of CD8), suggesting broad memory maintenance. The secondary T-cell response was weaker than the primary response but faster, peaking on day 5 instead of day 15. The study included only a couple of donors, which limits how far the findings can be generalized.

Sequencing was carried out with an Illumina NovaSeq 6000. TCR cDNA was made using 5'RACE template switching, a step that added a universal primer site and unique molecular identifiers. Priming of cDNA synthesis was performed from both the TCR alpha and TCR beta constant segments. Libraries were amplified in two PCR steps, with sample barcodes and sequencing adapters added in the second step. Sequencing of libraries was done on Illumina HiSeq 2500 (2x100 bp) or NovaSeq (2x150 bp). In the original analysis: MIGEC was used to demultiplex reads and collapse the reads into UMI consensus sequences, and MiXCR was used for V(D)J alignment. Clonotypes responding to the vaccine were identified with edgeR on replicate PBMC samples, with the criteria of FDR below 0.01 and a log2 fold change above 5 up to day 15. Bulk clonotypes were assigned CD4 or CD8 identity according to which sequenced CD4 or CD8 repertoire held them at higher abundance. TCRdb itself trimmed the public reads at Q25 with fastp, ran MiXCR and retained productive beta chains. Records with the same CDR3 protein are collapsed into one entry carrying the most frequent genes and DNA. TCRdb, not the authors, supplied the V and J calls. Present in this sample are hundreds of thousands of distinct CDR3 sequences, 15% to 20% of which were seen just once. The top ten clonotypes cover roughly 19% of the sample.

In this sample, this clonotype turned up a few times. What antigen it recognizes has not been identified. No clone much larger than this one lies a single base away; base qualities are absent. Via the germline V gene (reference sequence), CDR1 is MNHNY and CDR2 SVGAGI. The cysteine opens and the phenylalanine closes a CDR3 of 11 amino acids. Only the CDR3 part of the read is kept: 33 bases, read in frame from the first base. The junction shows trimming of 6 bases on V and 4 bases on J, plus 7 bases between the germline ends. The source material was PBMCs, sampled before the yellow fever booster vaccination. The rearrangement combines TRBV6-6 with TRBJ2-7, with the D segment identity uncertain. The TCR originated in a man younger than 30 who received the YFV17D yellow fever vaccine. The CDR3 region has the sequence CASRDGYEQYF. Read as DNA, the sequence is TGTGCCAGCAGGGATGGGTACGAGCAGTACTTC.